The clone carrying this T cell receptor beta chain was recorded a few times. Its target is unknown. The sample originates from a study of beta chain features in type 1 diabetes. General study points: Possible PCR preference for shorter templates applied equally to patients and controls. TCRB CDR3 length was moderately but significantly reduced in all four CD4+ subsets of Type 1 diabetes patients. In these data, an HLA type influence on TCRB rearrangement remained unresolved.

Trimming left V 5 bases short and J 4 bases short, with 17 bases between. The CDR3 spans 15 residues. CDR1 and CDR2 (germline): SGHTA, FQGNSA. Reverse transcription of all isolated RNA meant that expressed TCRB transcripts were sequenced. The repertoire was sequenced with immunoSEQ multiplex PCR; TCRdb's copy has only in-frame clones and lacks some. The sample lists some 640,000 clones, around 15% seen once, with 0.035% to 0.045% in the top ten. The sequenced material came from naive CD4+ T cells from blood. This receptor was identified in a man aged 18 to 30 with type 1 diabetes. The chain recombines TRBV7-2 with TRBJ1-2, with TRBD1 as a possible D gene (5 bases). The CDR3 coding sequence is TGTGCCAGCAGCCCACCGGGACTCTTAGGCTATGGCTACACCTTC. Amino acids: CASSPPGLLGYGYTF.